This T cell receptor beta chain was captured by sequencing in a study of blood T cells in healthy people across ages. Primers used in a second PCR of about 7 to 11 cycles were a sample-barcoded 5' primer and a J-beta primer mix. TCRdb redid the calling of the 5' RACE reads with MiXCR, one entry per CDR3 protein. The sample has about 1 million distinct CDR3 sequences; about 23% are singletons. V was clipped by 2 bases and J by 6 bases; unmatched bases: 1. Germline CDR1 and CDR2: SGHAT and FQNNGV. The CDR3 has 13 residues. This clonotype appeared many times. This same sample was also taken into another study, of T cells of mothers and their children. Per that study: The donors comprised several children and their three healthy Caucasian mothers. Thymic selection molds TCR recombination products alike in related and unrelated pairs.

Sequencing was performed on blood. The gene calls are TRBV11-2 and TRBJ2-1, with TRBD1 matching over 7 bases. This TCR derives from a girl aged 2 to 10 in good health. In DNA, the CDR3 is TGTGCCAGCAGCTTACCAGGGGGCAATGAGCAGTTCTTC. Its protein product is CASSLPGGNEQFF.